The entry below gives a single T cell receptor (beta chain) sequence along with its context. This record belongs to a study of shared clonotypes between healthy human individuals. V lost 2 bases to trimming and J lost 1 base, with 9 bases between them. CDR1 and CDR2 from the germline V gene are MDHEN and SYDVKM. The CDR3 is 14 amino acids. Assay runs were performed at deep level. The method was immunoSEQ multiplex PCR; TCRdb's version includes in-frame clones alone and lacks a portion of them. The repertoire consists of approximately 740,000 clones, with about 91% occurring once and the leading ten covering nearly 25%. Terminally differentiated effector memory CD45RA+ cells were left out of the naive CD8 fraction, which was CD45RO-negative and positively selected for CCR7.

Sequencing input: naive CD8+ T cells sorted from blood. The chain uses TRBV28 and TRBJ2-7, with D possibly being TRBD1 (5 bases). The receptor's source is a man aged 25-40 years in good health. CDR3 nucleotides: TGTGCCAGCAGTTTACCAGGGTGGTCCTACGAGCAGTACTTC. It encodes CASSLPGWSYEQYF.